Each of the 22 T cell receptor beta chains below was sequenced from the same sample in a study of CD8 T cells in ankylosing spondylitis. One entry per CDR3 protein, called by TCRdb with MiXCR from the 5' RACE reads. The table lists 250,000 to 350,000 distinct CDR3 sequences, about 19% of them singletons. Sequencing was carried out using blood, either unsorted or a sorted T cell fraction (not recorded which). The receptors were sampled from a male donor with ankylosing spondylitis or in good health (not recorded which).

The chain is built from TRBV7-8 and TRBJ1-1, with D possibly matching TRBD1 (5 bases). Trimming pared 4 bases from V and 4 bases from J, leaving 16 bases between. CDR1 and CDR2 from the germline V gene are SGHVS and FQNEAQ. This CDR3 is built from 15 residues. DNA for the CDR3: TGTGCCAGCAGCTATGATGAGCTGGGGGGCACTGAAGCTTTCTTT. Its translation is CASSYDELGGTEAFF.

This clonotype was counted a few times. The genes are TRBV12-3 or TRBV12-4 and TRBJ1-1; TRBD1 agrees at 10 bases. The CDR3 covers 15 residues. Trimming took 6 bases from V and 3 from J; bases not matched to a gene: 7. DNA for the CDR3: TGTGCCAGCAGGCCGACAGGGGGCTGGGACACTGAAGCTTTCTTT. It yields the protein CASRPTGGWDTEAFF.

This clonotype was recorded a few times. The genes are TRBV7-9 and TRBJ1-2; D remains ambiguous. Trimming took 2 bases from V and 2 from J, leaving 9 bases between them. The V gene's germline CDR1 is SEHNR and CDR2 FQNEAQ (reference sequence). This CDR3 comprises 14 residues. DNA of the CDR3: TGTGCCAGCAGCTTATTTACAGACAACTATGGCTACACCTTC. As protein: CASSLFTDNYGYTF.

There are a few counts of this clonotype. The CDR3, as DNA: TGCGCCAGCAGCCAAGATCCGGGACAGGGATACACTGAAGCTTTCTTT. Encoded protein: CASSQDPGQGYTEAFF. The genes are TRBV4-1 and TRBJ1-1; 9 bases fit TRBD1. V shed 0 bases, J shed 3 bases, and the junction held 5 bases outside the gene matches. The CDR3 consists of 16 residues. From germline, CDR1 is MGHRA and CDR2 YSYEKL.

This clonotype was found a few times. V is TRBV5-1 and J is TRBJ1-1; D is ambiguous. Germline V CDR1 and CDR2: SGHRS, YFSETQ. Trimming cost V 4 bases and J 1 base, with 11 bases left between them. This CDR3 has 14 residues. CDR3 region: CASSPIMGNTEAFF. DNA for the CDR3: TGCGCCAGCAGCCCCATTATGGGGAACACTGAAGCTTTCTTT.

The V gene is TRBV10-3, the J gene TRBJ2-1, with D perhaps being TRBD1 or TRBD2 (5 bases each). This CDR3 is 17 amino acids long. The V end lost 3 bases, the J end lost 1 base, and 16 bases lay between the germline ends. Germline V gives CDR1 ENHRY, CDR2 SYGVKD. CDR3 DNA sequence: TGTGCCATCAGTGATGGGGAGAGGGGATTTTCCTACAATGAGCAGTTCTTC. It specifies CAISDGERGFSYNEQFF.

The V gene is TRBV3-1, the J gene TRBJ1-4; tentatively, D is TRBD1 (5 bases). CDR3 size: 15 residues. Per the germline V gene, CDR1 is LGHDT and CDR2 is YNNKEL (reference sequence). The V end was cut by 4 bases, the J end by 2 bases, with 11 bases between. CDR3 residues: CASSPGRRTNEKLFF. The CDR3 nucleotides are TGTGCCAGCAGCCCGGGACGGCGGACTAATGAAAAACTGTTTTTT.

This clonotype was detected only a few times. This sequence joins TRBV29-1 and TRBJ1-2; D remains ambiguous. This CDR3 contains 12 residues. Trimming removed 2 bases at V and 5 bases at J, with 9 bases between. CDR1 SQVTM and CDR2 ANQGSEA come from the germline V gene. The CDR3 protein is CSVEQENYGYTF. The DNA for the CDR3 is TGCAGCGTTGAACAGGAGAATTATGGCTACACCTTC.

V and J are TRBV3-1 and TRBJ2-7; the match to TRBD2 covers 7 bases. Trimming at V came to 1 base and at J to 7 bases, leaving 4 bases not matched to a gene. The CDR3 consists of 13 residues. From germline, CDR1 is LGHDT and CDR2 YNNKEL (reference sequence). CDR3 amino acids: CASSQGLAGEQYV. The CDR3 bases are TGTGCCAGCAGCCAAGGACTAGCCGGAGAGCAGTACGTC.

This clonotype appeared a few times. The chain has TRBV9 and TRBJ2-1, with D uncertain. Trimming left V 0 bases short and J 0 bases short, with 7 bases between. This CDR3 region has 15 residues. CDR1 is SGDLS, CDR2 YYNGEE, per germline. Written as DNA, the CDR3 is TGTGCCAGCAGCGTAGAGGGTGACTCCTACAATGAGCAGTTCTTC. Amino acid sequence: CASSVEGDSYNEQFF.

Details on this clonotype: An end of the junction differs from the germline gene, which may be a read error. This chain connects TRBV11-2 to TRBJ1-2; D possibly corresponds to TRBD1 (5 bases). Germline values: CDR1 SGHAT, CDR2 FQNNGV. The CDR3 is made up of 16 amino acids. CDR3: CATSLTAARVSGGYTF. The DNA of the CDR3 is TGTGCCACCAGCTTAACGGCCGCCAGGGTCTCAGGCGGCTACACCTTC. The full variable domain, with the rest looked up from reference TRBV11-2 and TRBJ1-2, is EAGVAQSPRYKIIEKRQSVAFWCNPISGHATLYWYQQILGQGPKLLIQFQNNGVVDDSQLPKDRFSAERLKGVDSTLKIQPAKLEDSAVYLCATSLTAARVSGGYTFGSGTRLTVV.

V gene TRBV12-3 or TRBV12-4 combines with J gene TRBJ2-2, with a weak D call TRBD1 (6 bases). V lost 5 bases to trimming and J lost 5 bases, with 15 bases between them. The CDR3 consists of 15 residues. CDR3 in amino acids: CASSITGPSTGELFF. As DNA, the CDR3 is TGTGCCAGCAGTATTACAGGGCCCAGTACCGGGGAGCTGTTTTTT.

The rearrangement uses TRBV28 and TRBJ2-1; 9 bases are shared with TRBD1. The CDR3 is 17 residues long. V shed 7 bases and J 4 bases; nucleotides not matched to a gene: 14. Germline loops: CDR1 MDHEN, CDR2 SYDVKM. The CDR3 sequence is CASKAPIGTGQYNEQFF. The CDR3 DNA follows: TGTGCCAGCAAGGCCCCCATCGGGACAGGGCAGTACAATGAGCAGTTCTTC.

This sequence joins TRBV15 and TRBJ2-1; D is ambiguous. CDR1 and CDR2 (germline): LNHNV, YYDKDF (reference sequence). V lost 6 bases and J lost 7, with 7 bases in between. The CDR3 totals 11 residues. The DNA of the CDR3 is TGTGCCACCAGGGGTTTTAATGAGCAGTTCTTC. Protein sequence: CATRGFNEQFF.

In this sample, this clonotype turned up many times. This chain uses TRBV4-2 with TRBJ1-5; D is ambiguous. Trimming took off 1 base at V and 4 bases at J, with 8 bases between the two ends. Germline V gives CDR1 LGHNA, CDR2 YNFKEQ. The CDR3 runs 14 residues. In DNA, the CDR3 is TGTGCCAGCAGCCAAGGTCCGGTAAATCAGCCCCAGCATTTT. Translated, it gives CASSQGPVNQPQHF.

There are a few counts of this clonotype. This rearrangement joins TRBV27 to TRBJ2-3; 9 bases map to TRBD1. Germline lookup yields CDR1 MNHEY and CDR2 SMNVEV (reference sequence). The junction had 7 bases not matched to a gene; V was cut back by 5 bases and J by 4 bases. CDR3 length: 15 residues. This CDR3 reads CASSIGTGRADTQYF. The CDR3 bases are TGTGCCAGCAGTATCGGGACAGGGAGGGCAGATACGCAGTATTTT.

The table lists this clonotype with a few counts. J is TRBJ1-3 and V is TRBV27, with unresolved D. Germline assignment: CDR1 MNHEY and CDR2 SMNVEV (reference sequence). This CDR3 contains 13 residues. V lost 6 bases and J 0 bases, leaving 6 bases between the germline ends. The CDR3, as DNA: TGTGCCAGCAGCCCCCGCTCTGGAAACACCATATATTTT. This codes for CASSPRSGNTIYF.

The rearrangement joins TRBV20-1 to TRBJ1-1, with D uncertain. The CDR3 consists of 12 residues. Trimming pared 4 bases from V and 11 bases from J, leaving 17 bases between. Germline-derived CDR1 and CDR2 are DFQATT and SNEGSKA (reference sequence). This CDR3 is CSAIWTPTRAFF. The CDR3, as DNA: TGCAGTGCTATCTGGACCCCAACCAGGGCTTTCTTT.

This chain joins TRBV9 and TRBJ2-5; 10 bases are a match to TRBD1. Trimming at V came to 4 bases and at J to 1 base, leaving 7 bases not matched to a gene. The germline V gene encodes CDR1 SGDLS and CDR2 YYNGEE. The CDR3 length is 16 residues. CDR3 bases: TGTGCCAGCAGCCCTAGGGACAGGGGCTTCCAAGAGACCCAGTACTTC. Its translation is CASSPRDRGFQETQYF.

This clonotype was seen repeatedly, ten times or more. The rearrangement joins TRBV10-3 to TRBJ1-1, with 7 bases aligning to TRBD1. The trim removed 6 bases at V and 4 bases at J, leaving 5 bases unmatched. The CDR3 sequence is 13 residues long. The germline V gene has CDR1 ENHRY and CDR2 SYGVKD. CDR3 sequence reads: CAISLQGTTEAFF. Written as DNA, the CDR3 is TGTGCCATCAGCCTACAGGGGACCACTGAAGCTTTCTTT.

The rearrangement links TRBV6-6 to TRBJ1-5; unclear D gene. The CDR3 totals 13 residues. V dropped 4 bases and J dropped 0 bases, with 4 bases sitting between them. The germline V gene has CDR1 MNHNY and CDR2 SVGAGI (reference sequence). CDR3: CASSSISNQPQHF. The CDR3, as DNA: TGTGCCAGCAGTTCCATTAGCAATCAGCCCCAGCATTTT.

In its sample, this clonotype was seen a few times. This rearrangement joins TRBV5-1 to TRBJ2-6; TRBD1 aligns across 8 bases. The CDR3 length is 13 residues. Trimming at V came to 4 bases and at J to 11 bases, leaving 5 bases not matched to a gene. Germline V gene data show CDR1 as SGHRS and CDR2 as YFSETQ. The CDR3 region is CASSPDRADVLTF. The CDR3 nucleotides are TGCGCCAGCAGCCCGGACAGGGCGGACGTCCTGACTTTC.